This record covers a single T cell receptor beta chain. Its specificity is not known. The entry originates in a study of CD8+ T cells in alopecia areata. About the research overall: It was oral tofacitinib, at 5 to 10 mg twice daily, that treated patients received. Study-wide results and limits: Compared with normal scalp, lesional scalp had higher clonality and more expanded CD8+ clones. Many expanded lesional clones remained in scalp and blood on tofacitinib.

The treatment denotes: oral pan-JAK inhibitor, 5-10 mg twice daily. Individuals with alopecia areata gave both lesional scalp punch biopsies and peripheral blood for collection. Germline values: CDR1 SGHTA, CDR2 FQGNSA. CDR3 size: 14 residues. The junction had 8 bases not matched to a gene; V was cut back by 6 bases and J by 7 bases. Extraction and reverse transcription of RNA yielded cDNA as the sequencing template. Sequencing was performed with immunoSEQ multiplex PCR; in TCRdb, only in-frame clones are kept and a portion is missing. In the table there are around 200,000 clones, 64% of which are singletons.

This TCR derives from a human donor with alopecia areata. V and J are TRBV7-2 and TRBJ2-2; 7 bases align to TRBD1. The sequenced sample was CD4+ T cells sorted from blood, obtained at week 4, from a patient treated with tofacitinib. For the CDR3, the DNA is TGTGCCAGCAGTCTTAACAGGGGAATCGGGGAGCTGTTTTTT. It yields the protein CASSLNRGIGELFF.